This T cell receptor beta chain was captured in a study of T cell responses to AZD1222 COVID-19 vaccine. Findings and caveats of the study: Epitopes outside B.1.351 and B.1.1.7 mutated regions reportedly drew nearly half of spike TCRs. The donors showed a predominance of white British ancestry and of females, with possible underestimation of clonal diversity. Rises in breadth and depth of Spike-specific TCRs came after two AZD1222 doses. Baseline serology detected seropositivity in only 5 to 7 AZD1222 recipients.

A note on this clone: The target antigen is unknown.

Profiled with immunoSEQ multiplex PCR; TCRdb holds only in-frame clones, not every one. The table has roughly 49,000 clones, approximately 86% seen once; the top ten hold under 3.5%. CDR1 is MNHEY, CDR2 SMNVEV, per germline (reference sequence). Trimming shortened V by 6 bases and J by 1 base, and 6 bases separated the two germline ends. This CDR3 region has 12 residues. Source: peripheral blood, taken 28 days after the second AZD1222 dose. The clonotype originates from an adult who received the AZD1222 COVID-19 vaccine. V is TRBV27 and J is TRBJ1-1; D not resolved. CDR3 sequence (DNA): TGTGCCAGCAGCGAAGGGAACACTGAAGCTTTCTTT. This gives the protein CASSEGNTEAFF.